One sample yielded the 14 T cell receptor beta chains listed below, sequenced in a study of blood T cell repertoires in COVID-19. Only in-frame clones appear in the TCRdb table, and some are missing; sequencing was by immunoSEQ multiplex PCR. The table has more than 300,000 clones, over 90% seen once. Sequencing was done on a sample of PBMCs or T cells enriched from blood (not recorded which). The receptors shown here come from a woman in her twenties or thirties who had been exposed to COVID-19.

This clone was seen more than once but under ten times. The chain has TRBV19 and TRBJ1-1; 11 nucleotides match TRBD1. V shed 3 bases, J shed 7 bases, and the junction held 10 bases outside the gene matches. Germline V gene data show CDR1 as LNHDA and CDR2 as SQIVND (reference sequence). The CDR3 length is 16 residues. The DNA of the CDR3 is TGTGCCAGTAGTATCTATGGGGGACAGGGGGTCCTTGAAGCTTTCTTT. The encoded protein is CASSIYGGQGVLEAFF. Combining the CDR3 with reference TRBV19 and TRBJ1-1 gives the whole variable domain DGGITQSPKYLFRKEGQNVTLSCEQNLNHDAMYWYRQDPGQGLRLIYYSQIVNDFQKGDIAEGYSVSREKKESFPLTVTSAQKNPTAFYLCASSIYGGQGVLEAFFGQGTRLTVV.

This sequence joins TRBV11-2 and TRBJ2-2, with 8 bases fitting TRBD1. The CDR3 consists of 16 residues. After removal of 5 bases from V and 5 bases from J, the junction contained 10 bases not matched to a gene. Germline V lookup: CDR1 SGHAT, CDR2 FQNNGV. The CDR3 DNA is TGTGCCAGCAGCAAACTTCAGGGGGCGCAAACCGGGGAGCTGTTTTTT. Translating it yields CASSKLQGAQTGELFF.

This sequence joins TRBV18 and TRBJ2-1; D is perhaps TRBD1 (6 bases). The V gene's germline CDR1 is KGHSH and CDR2 LQKENI. CDR3 size: 16 residues. Trimming took off 0 bases at V and 0 bases at J, with 9 bases between the two ends. CDR3 residues: CASSPPKGVSYNEQFF. CDR3 nucleotide sequence: TGTGCCAGCTCACCACCTAAGGGGGTCTCCTACAATGAGCAGTTCTTC.

The rearrangement uses TRBV7-9 and TRBJ1-2; perhaps TRBD1 as D (5 bases). Germline lookup yields CDR1 SEHNR and CDR2 FQNEAQ (reference sequence). The CDR3 has 16 amino acids. Trimming stripped 2 bases from V and 1 base from J, with 14 bases between. In DNA, the CDR3 is TGTGCCAGCAGCTTAAGCGGCCCGGGGGGTAACTATGGCTACACCTTC. This sequence encodes CASSLSGPGGNYGYTF.

The chain has TRBV19 and TRBJ2-5; 7 positions match TRBD1. V dropped 1 base and J dropped 0; count of bases not matched to a gene: 2. CDR3 size: 15 residues. Germline CDR1 LNHDA, CDR2 SQIVND (reference sequence). Here the CDR3 DNA reads TGTGCCAGTAGTATAGGACAGGGTTACCAAGAGACCCAGTACTTC. This sequence encodes CASSIGQGYQETQYF.

This clone was seen a handful of times. This chain connects TRBV29-1 to TRBJ1-1, with D tentatively TRBD1 (5 bases). This CDR3 has 13 amino acids. Germline CDR1 SQVTM, CDR2 ANQGSEA. Trimming removed 5 bases at V and 1 base at J, with 11 bases between. The CDR3 DNA reads TGCAGCGTTCACAGGTTATCGAACACTGAAGCTTTCTTT. Residues: CSVHRLSNTEAFF.

This clone appeared once. This rearrangement joins TRBV7-9 to TRBJ2-1; TRBD2 agrees at 7 bases. Germline CDR1 SEHNR, CDR2 FQNEAQ (reference sequence). With V trimmed by 4 bases and J by 6 bases, 6 bases remained unmatched. This CDR3 is 14 amino acids long. The CDR3: CASSSPGGPNEQFF. The CDR3 DNA reads as TGTGCCAGCAGCTCCCCGGGAGGCCCCAATGAGCAGTTCTTC. Full variable domain (outside the CDR3, taken from reference TRBV7-9 and TRBJ2-1): DTGVSQNPRHKITKRGQNVTFRCDPISEHNRLYWYRQTLGQGPEFLTYFQNEAQLEKSRLLSDRFSAERPKGSFSTLEIQRTEQGDSAMYLCASSSPGGPNEQFFGPGTRLTVL.

This chain uses TRBV5-1 with TRBJ2-3; D is undetermined. The CDR3 is 12 amino acids. Germline V gene sequence: CDR1 SGHRS, CDR2 YFSETQ. V gave up 3 bases and J gave up 3 bases, with 5 bases separating them. The CDR3 is CASSYLTDTQYF. For the CDR3, the DNA is TGCGCCAGCAGCTATTTAACAGATACGCAGTATTTT. The complete variable domain, with remaining parts taken from reference TRBV5-1 and TRBJ2-3, reads KAGVTQTPRYLIKTRGQQVTLSCSPISGHRSVSWYQQTPGQGLQFLFEYFSETQRNKGNFPGRFSGRQFSNSRSEMNVSTLELGDSALYLCASSYLTDTQYFGPGTRLTVL.

The CDR3: CSTDRVGETQYF. CDR3 DNA: TGCAGCACTGACAGGGTGGGAGAGACCCAGTACTTC. The gene calls are TRBV29-1 and TRBJ2-5; 7 nucleotides agree with TRBD1. After removal of 8 bases from V and 4 bases from J, the junction contained 7 bases not matched to a gene. This CDR3 has 12 residues. CDR1 and CDR2 from the germline V gene are SQVTM and ANQGSEA.

The gene calls are TRBV30 and TRBJ2-3; D remains ambiguous. In germline, CDR1 is GTSNPN, CDR2 SVGIG (reference sequence). The CDR3 is 14 amino acids. With 4 bases removed from V and 6 bases from J, the gap between germline ends came to 17 bases. CDR3 protein: CAWNEVSLADTQYF. The CDR3 DNA follows: TGTGCCTGGAATGAGGTTTCACTCGCGGATACGCAGTATTTT. Full variable domain (missing parts from reference TRBV30 and TRBJ2-3): SQTIHQWPATLVQPVGSPLSLECTVEGTSNPNLYWYRQAAGRGLQLLFYSVGIGQISSEVPQNLSASRPQDRQFILSSKKLLLSDSGFYLCAWNEVSLADTQYFGPGTRLTVL.

This chain joins TRBV6-5 and TRBJ1-6, with 7 bases fitting TRBD1. Unmatched junction bases numbered 7, after V lost 8 bases and J lost 9 bases. This CDR3 has 13 residues. The germline V gene encodes CDR1 MNHEY and CDR2 SVGAGI. The CDR3 coding sequence is TGTGCCAGCCAAGGGACAGTGAGTTCACCCCTCCACTTT. This encodes CASQGTVSSPLHF.

The chain employs TRBV7-3 and TRBJ2-1; 11 bases align to TRBD2. Unmatched junction bases numbered 4, after V lost 2 bases and J lost 4 bases. From germline, CDR1 is SGHTA and CDR2 FQGTGA. The CDR3 length is 16 residues. In DNA, the CDR3 is TGTGCCAGCAGCTTACTTTCTAGCGGGGGGTACAATGAGCAGTTCTTC. Protein: CASSLLSSGGYNEQFF.

The V gene is TRBV5-4, the J gene TRBJ1-2; no clear D. This CDR3 region has 13 residues. The germline V and J ends were trimmed by 0 bases and 7 bases, with 10 bases remaining between them. Germline V gene lookup returns CDR1 SGHNT and CDR2 YYREEE (reference sequence). The chain's CDR3 is CASSLDQTLGYTF. DNA of the CDR3: TGTGCCAGCAGCTTGGACCAGACTCTTGGCTACACCTTC.

The chain links TRBV6-5 to TRBJ2-5; a weak D match, TRBD1 (6 bases). Trimming cost V 0 bases and J 4 bases, with 9 bases left between them. The CDR3 runs 14 residues. Germline lookup yields CDR1 MNHEY and CDR2 SVGAGI. In DNA, the CDR3 is TGTGCCAGCAGTTACTCGGGGGCCGGAGAGACCCAGTACTTC. It specifies CASSYSGAGETQYF.